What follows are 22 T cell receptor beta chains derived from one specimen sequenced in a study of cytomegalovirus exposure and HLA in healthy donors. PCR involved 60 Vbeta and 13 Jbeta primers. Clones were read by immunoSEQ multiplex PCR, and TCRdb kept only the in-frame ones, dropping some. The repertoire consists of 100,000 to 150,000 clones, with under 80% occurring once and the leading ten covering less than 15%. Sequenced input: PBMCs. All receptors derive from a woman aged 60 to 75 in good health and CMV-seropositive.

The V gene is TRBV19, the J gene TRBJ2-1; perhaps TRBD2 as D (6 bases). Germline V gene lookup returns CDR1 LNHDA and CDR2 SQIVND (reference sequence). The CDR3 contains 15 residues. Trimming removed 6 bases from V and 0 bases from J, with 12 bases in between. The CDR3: CASSSLAYSYNEQFF. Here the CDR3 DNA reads TGTGCCAGTAGCAGCCTAGCGTACTCCTACAATGAGCAGTTCTTC.

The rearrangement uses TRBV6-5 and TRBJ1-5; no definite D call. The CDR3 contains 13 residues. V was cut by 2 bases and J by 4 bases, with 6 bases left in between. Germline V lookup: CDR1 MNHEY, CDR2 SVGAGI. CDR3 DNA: TGTGCCAGCAGTTACGCCCGGAATCAGCCCCAGCATTTT. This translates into CASSYARNQPQHF.

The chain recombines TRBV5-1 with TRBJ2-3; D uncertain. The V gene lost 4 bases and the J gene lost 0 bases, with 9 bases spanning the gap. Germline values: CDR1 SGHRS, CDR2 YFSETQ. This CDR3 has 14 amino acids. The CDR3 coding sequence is TGCGCCAGCAGCCCAAGCACTAGCACAGATACGCAGTATTTT. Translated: CASSPSTSTDTQYF.

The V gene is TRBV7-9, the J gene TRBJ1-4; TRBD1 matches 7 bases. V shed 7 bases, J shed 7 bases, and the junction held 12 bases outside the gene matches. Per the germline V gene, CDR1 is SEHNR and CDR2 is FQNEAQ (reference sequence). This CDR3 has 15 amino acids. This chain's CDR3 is CASNIQGRGGEKLFF. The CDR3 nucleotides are TGTGCCAGCAACATACAGGGGCGGGGAGGTGAAAAACTGTTTTTT.

CDR3 region: CASNERRETEAFF. The DNA of the CDR3 is TGTGCCAGCAACGAACGGCGGGAAACTGAAGCTTTCTTT. The rearrangement links TRBV6-4 to TRBJ1-1; D call uncertain. V lost 7 bases, J lost 5 bases, and 14 bases lay in between. Germline CDR1 reads MRHNA; CDR2 reads SNTAGT. The CDR3 has 13 amino acids.

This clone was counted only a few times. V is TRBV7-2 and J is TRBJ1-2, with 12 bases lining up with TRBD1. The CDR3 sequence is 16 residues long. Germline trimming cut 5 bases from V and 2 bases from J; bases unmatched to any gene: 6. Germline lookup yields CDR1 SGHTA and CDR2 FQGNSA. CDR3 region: CASSPGQGAENYGYTF. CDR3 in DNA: TGTGCCAGCAGCCCGGGACAGGGGGCTGAGAACTATGGCTACACCTTC.

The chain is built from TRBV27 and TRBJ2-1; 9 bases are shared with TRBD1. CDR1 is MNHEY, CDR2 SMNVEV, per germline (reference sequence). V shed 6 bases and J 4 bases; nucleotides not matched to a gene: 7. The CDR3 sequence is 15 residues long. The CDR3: CASSRRTGAYNEQFF. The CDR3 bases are TGTGCCAGCAGCCGTCGGACAGGGGCTTACAATGAGCAGTTCTTC.

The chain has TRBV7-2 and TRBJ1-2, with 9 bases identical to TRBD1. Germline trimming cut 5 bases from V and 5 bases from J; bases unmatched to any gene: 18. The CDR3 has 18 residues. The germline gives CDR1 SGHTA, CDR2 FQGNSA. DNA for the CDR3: TGTGCCAGCAGCACCTCCGGGACAGGGTTTAAGTTAGGGTATGGCTACACCTTC. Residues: CASSTSGTGFKLGYGYTF.

Here the CDR3 DNA reads TGTGCATTTGAACAGCCCAATAACTATGGCTACACCTTC. This translates into CAFEQPNNYGYTF. The V and J genes are TRBV30 and TRBJ1-2; D call uncertain. Per the germline V gene, CDR1 is GTSNPN and CDR2 is SVGIG (reference sequence). The CDR3 extends over 13 amino acids.

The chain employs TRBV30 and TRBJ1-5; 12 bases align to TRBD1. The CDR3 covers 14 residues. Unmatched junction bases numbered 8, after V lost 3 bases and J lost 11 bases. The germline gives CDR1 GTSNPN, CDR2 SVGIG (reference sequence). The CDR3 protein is CAWSPGQGAGTQHF. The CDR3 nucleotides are TGTGCCTGGAGCCCGGGACAGGGGGCGGGGACCCAGCATTTT.

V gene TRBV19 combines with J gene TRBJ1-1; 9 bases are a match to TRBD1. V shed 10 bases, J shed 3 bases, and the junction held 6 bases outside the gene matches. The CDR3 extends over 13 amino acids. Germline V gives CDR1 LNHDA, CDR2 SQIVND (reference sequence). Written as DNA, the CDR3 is TGTGCCACGACAGGGGGGGCTTACACTGAAGCTTTCTTT. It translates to CATTGGAYTEAFF.

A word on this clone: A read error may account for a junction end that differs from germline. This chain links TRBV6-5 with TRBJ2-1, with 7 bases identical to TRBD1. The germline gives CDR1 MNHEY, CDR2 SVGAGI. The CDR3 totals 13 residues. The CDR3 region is CASRGQPRNGQFF. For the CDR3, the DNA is TGTGCCAGCAGGGGACAGCCCCGCAATGGGCAGTTCTTC.

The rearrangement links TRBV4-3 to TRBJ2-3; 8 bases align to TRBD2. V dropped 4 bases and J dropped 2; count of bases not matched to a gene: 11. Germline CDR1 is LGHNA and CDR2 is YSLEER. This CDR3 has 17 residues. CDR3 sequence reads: CASSPGGGLTLTDTQYF. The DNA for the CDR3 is TGCGCCAGCAGCCCGGGCGGGGGGCTTACACTCACAGATACGCAGTATTTT.

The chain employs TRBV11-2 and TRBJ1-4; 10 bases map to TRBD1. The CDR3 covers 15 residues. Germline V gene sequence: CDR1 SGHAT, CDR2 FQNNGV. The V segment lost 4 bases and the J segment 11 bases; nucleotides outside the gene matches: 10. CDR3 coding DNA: TGTGCCAGCAGCTCCAGACAGGGGGCGCGGGAGAAACTGTTTTTT. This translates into CASSSRQGAREKLFF.

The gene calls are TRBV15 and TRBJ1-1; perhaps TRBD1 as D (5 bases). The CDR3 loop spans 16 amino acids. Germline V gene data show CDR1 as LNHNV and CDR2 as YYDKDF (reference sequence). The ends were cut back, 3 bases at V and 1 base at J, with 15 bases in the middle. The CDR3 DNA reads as TGTGCCACCAGCAGTCTCAAGGGGCTAGGGAACACTGAAGCTTTCTTT. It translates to CATSSLKGLGNTEAFF.

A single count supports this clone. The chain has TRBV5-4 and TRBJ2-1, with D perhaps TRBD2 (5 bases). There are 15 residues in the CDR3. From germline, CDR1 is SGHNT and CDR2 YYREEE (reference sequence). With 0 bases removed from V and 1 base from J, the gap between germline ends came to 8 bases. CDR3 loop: CASSLESGSYNEQFF. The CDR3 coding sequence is TGTGCCAGCAGCTTGGAGTCGGGATCCTACAATGAGCAGTTCTTC.

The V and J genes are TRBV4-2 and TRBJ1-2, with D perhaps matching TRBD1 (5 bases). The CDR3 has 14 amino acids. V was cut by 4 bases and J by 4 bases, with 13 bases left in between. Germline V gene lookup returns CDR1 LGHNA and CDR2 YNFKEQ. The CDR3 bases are TGTGCCAGCAGCCCGGGGGACGAAACCTATGGCTACACCTTC. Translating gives CASSPGDETYGYTF.

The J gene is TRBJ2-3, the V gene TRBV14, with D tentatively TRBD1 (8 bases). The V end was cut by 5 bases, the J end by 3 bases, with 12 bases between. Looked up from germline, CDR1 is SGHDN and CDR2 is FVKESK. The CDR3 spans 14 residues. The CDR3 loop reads CASSYRGGTDTQYF. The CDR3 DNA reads TGTGCCAGCAGCTACAGGGGGGGAACAGATACGCAGTATTTT.

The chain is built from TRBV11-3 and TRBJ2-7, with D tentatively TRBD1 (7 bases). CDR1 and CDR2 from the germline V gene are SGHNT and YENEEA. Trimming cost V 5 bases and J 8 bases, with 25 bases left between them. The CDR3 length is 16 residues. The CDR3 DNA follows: TGTGCCAGCAGCCCCACTTGGGGCAGGGGGGTCGTCAAGCAGTACTTC. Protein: CASSPTWGRGVVKQYF.

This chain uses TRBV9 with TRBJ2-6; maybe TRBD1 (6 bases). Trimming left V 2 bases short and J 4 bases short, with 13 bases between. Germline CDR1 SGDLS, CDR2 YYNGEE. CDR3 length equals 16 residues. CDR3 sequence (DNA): TGTGCCAGCAGCGTTAACAGGGCAGGGGGGGCCAACGTCCTGACTTTC. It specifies CASSVNRAGGANVLTF.

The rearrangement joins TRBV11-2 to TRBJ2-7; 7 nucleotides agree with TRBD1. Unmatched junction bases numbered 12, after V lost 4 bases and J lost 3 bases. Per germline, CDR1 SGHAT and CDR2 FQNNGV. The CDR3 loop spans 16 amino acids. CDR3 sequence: CASSWTGQWKSYEQYF. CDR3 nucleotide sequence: TGTGCCAGCAGCTGGACGGGACAGTGGAAGAGCTACGAGCAGTACTTC.

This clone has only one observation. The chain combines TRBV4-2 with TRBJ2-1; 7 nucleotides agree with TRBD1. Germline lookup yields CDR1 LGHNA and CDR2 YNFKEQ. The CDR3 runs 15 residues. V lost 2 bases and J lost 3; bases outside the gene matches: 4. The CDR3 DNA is TGTGCCAGCAGCCAAAAGGGGACAGTCTACAATGAGCAGTTCTTC. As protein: CASSQKGTVYNEQFF.